These 16 T cell receptor beta chains were all obtained from the same sample, sequenced in a study of blood T cell repertoires in COVID-19. Sequencing was performed with immunoSEQ multiplex PCR; in TCRdb, only in-frame clones are kept and a portion is missing. The sample lists under 250,000 clones, approximately 82% occurring once. Material for sequencing was peripheral blood. These receptors all come from a woman aged 50 to 65 with acute or convalescent COVID-19.

This clone was seen only a few times. The chain couples TRBV10-3 to TRBJ2-2; D perhaps matches TRBD1 (5 bases). The CDR3 consists of 15 residues. V was pared by 1 base and J by 1 base, with 7 bases between. CDR1 and CDR2 (germline): ENHRY, SYGVKD. CDR3 sequence (DNA): TGTGCCATCAGTGAGTTTGGACAGAACACCGGGGAGCTGTTTTTT. This sequence encodes CAISEFGQNTGELFF.

J is TRBJ2-1 and V is TRBV19, with 9 bases identical to TRBD2. V trimming: 3 bases; J trimming: 4 bases; junction bases outside the gene matches: 7. The germline gives CDR1 LNHDA, CDR2 SQIVND (reference sequence). This CDR3 region has 16 residues. The CDR3 loop reads CASSIFSGRVYNEQFF. The CDR3 nucleotides read TGTGCCAGTAGTATCTTTAGCGGGAGAGTTTACAATGAGCAGTTCTTC.

This clone was found once. The chain combines TRBV29-1 with TRBJ2-1; D might be TRBD1 (5 bases). The V gene's germline CDR1 is SQVTM and CDR2 ANQGSEA. Trimming removed 4 bases from V and 5 bases from J, with 15 bases in between. The CDR3 consists of 14 residues. CDR3 nucleotides: TGCAGCGTTGGGGGCCACAGCAGTAACAATGAGCAGTTCTTC. This translates into CSVGGHSSNNEQFF.

The chain combines TRBV19 with TRBJ1-2; D ambiguous. Germline CDR1 and CDR2: LNHDA and SQIVND (reference sequence). CDR3 length: 14 residues. V was shortened by 4 bases and J by 0 bases, with 9 bases between the two germline ends. For the CDR3, the DNA is TGTGCCAGTAGTAGCAGAACTACTAACTATGGCTACACCTTC. Its protein is CASSSRTTNYGYTF.

This clone came up a few times. V gene TRBV27 combines with J gene TRBJ1-6; D perhaps matches TRBD1 (6 bases). Deletions cut 8 bases from V and 7 bases from J, with 12 bases between. The CDR3 covers 13 residues. Germline values: CDR1 MNHEY, CDR2 SMNVEV (reference sequence). CDR3 nucleotides: TGTGCCAGCCAGCAGGGGTTAAATTCACCCCTCCACTTT. Translation: CASQQGLNSPLHF.

V and J are TRBV28 and TRBJ2-7; TRBD1 is a possible D gene (7 bases). Trimming cost V 2 bases and J 2 bases, with 13 bases left between them. The CDR3 is made up of 15 amino acids. Germline lookup yields CDR1 MDHEN and CDR2 SYDVKM. The CDR3 loop reads CASSLRPGGTYEQYF. As DNA, the CDR3 is TGTGCCAGCAGTTTAAGGCCAGGGGGGACCTACGAGCAGTACTTC.

The chain carries TRBV2 and TRBJ1-5; D perhaps matches TRBD1 (6 bases). Trimming shortened V by 6 bases and J by 4 bases, and 16 bases separated the two germline ends. The length of the CDR3 is 15 residues. Germline loops: CDR1 SNHLY, CDR2 FYNNEI. The CDR3 DNA sequence: TGTGCCAGCAGAACGGACCGGGGGGCGAATCAGCCCCAGCATTTT. This gives the protein CASRTDRGANQPQHF.

V usage is TRBV27 and J usage is TRBJ2-1; TRBD2 might be the D (5 bases). This CDR3 spans 11 amino acids. The germline V gene has CDR1 MNHEY and CDR2 SMNVEV (reference sequence). Trimming pared 10 bases from V and 7 bases from J, leaving 11 bases between. This CDR3 reads CATASGNEQFF. DNA for the CDR3: TGTGCCACCGCTTCGGGGAATGAGCAGTTCTTC.

The J gene is TRBJ1-5, the V gene TRBV18; 8 nucleotides match TRBD1. J lost 1 base, V lost 7 bases, and 9 bases had no gene match. Germline V gives CDR1 KGHSH, CDR2 LQKENI. The CDR3 is 16 residues long. This CDR3 is CASFPSDRESNQPQHF. DNA of the CDR3: TGTGCCAGCTTCCCCTCGGACAGGGAGAGCAATCAGCCCCAGCATTTT. The variable domain in full, with the rest retrieved from reference TRBV18 and TRBJ1-5, is NAGVMQNPRHLVRRRGQEARLRCSPMKGHSHVYWYRQLPEEGLKFMVYLQKENIIDESGMPKERFSAEFPKEGPSILRIQQVVRGDSAAYFCASFPSDRESNQPQHFGDGTRLSIL.

The J gene is TRBJ1-5, the V gene TRBV27; tentative D call: TRBD1 (5 bases). The germline V gene has CDR1 MNHEY and CDR2 SMNVEV (reference sequence). Trimming took 5 bases from V and 13 from J, leaving 18 bases between them. The CDR3 extends over 13 amino acids. CDR3 protein: CASSPPGGADQHF. As DNA, the CDR3 is TGTGCCAGCAGTCCCCCGGGGGGAGCAGATCAGCATTTT.

This chain uses TRBV28 with TRBJ1-2; D perhaps matches TRBD1 (6 bases). Germline-derived CDR1 and CDR2 are MDHEN and SYDVKM. Trimming stripped 4 bases from V and 4 bases from J, with 16 bases between. CDR3 length: 15 residues. CDR3 DNA: TGTGCCAGCAGTTCAGCTCCGCAGGGGATCTATGGCTACACCTTC. The encoded protein is CASSSAPQGIYGYTF.

The chain couples TRBV2 to TRBJ1-1; the D is unclear. Germline values: CDR1 SNHLY, CDR2 FYNNEI. The CDR3 contains 13 residues. V lost 7 bases to trimming and J lost 4 bases, with 13 bases between them. The CDR3 spells CASTGSGGTEAFF. In DNA form, the CDR3 reads TGTGCCAGCACGGGAAGCGGTGGCACTGAAGCTTTCTTT.

The rearrangement links TRBV27 to TRBJ2-3; D is undetermined. V dropped 5 bases and J dropped 2 bases, with 14 bases sitting between them. CDR3 size: 15 residues. Germline V gene data show CDR1 as MNHEY and CDR2 as SMNVEV (reference sequence). The CDR3 loop reads CASSLQALSTDTQYF. CDR3 DNA: TGTGCCAGCAGTCTTCAAGCGCTATCCACAGATACGCAGTATTTT.

This chain connects TRBV7-2 to TRBJ2-3, with 7 nucleotides matching TRBD2. The CDR3 is made up of 15 amino acids. V shed 5 bases, J shed 2 bases, and the junction held 7 bases outside the gene matches. Germline V gene lookup returns CDR1 SGHTA and CDR2 FQGNSA. CDR3 sequence: CASSHTSDYTDTQYF. Written as DNA, the CDR3 is TGTGCCAGCAGCCATACTAGCGATTACACAGATACGCAGTATTTT.

The chain employs TRBV7-9 and TRBJ2-7, with 7 bases fitting TRBD1. Germline V gene lookup returns CDR1 SEHNR and CDR2 FQNEAQ (reference sequence). The V and J ends lost 0 bases and 4 bases, in that order; junction bases with no gene match: 0. CDR3 length equals 13 residues. CDR3 residues: CASSLAGQYEQYF. The CDR3 DNA is TGTGCCAGCAGCTTAGCGGGACAGTACGAGCAGTACTTC.

The V call is TRBV5-5, the J call TRBJ2-1, with 13 nucleotides matching TRBD2. This CDR3 spans 16 amino acids. Unmatched junction bases numbered 6, after V lost 1 base and J lost 8 bases. CDR1 is SGHKS, CDR2 YYEKEE, per germline (reference sequence). CDR3 bases: TGTGCCAGCAGCTTGCAGGGGACTAGCGGGACCCATGAGCAGTTCTTC. Protein product: CASSLQGTSGTHEQFF.